The 27 T cell receptor beta chains listed next were all sequenced from one sample in a study of T cell changes during pregnancy in multiple sclerosis. TCRdb's table, derived via immunoSEQ multiplex PCR, lists solely in-frame clones and lacks some. This table holds about 80,000 clones, 92% found once. The sample in question was peripheral blood, obtained before pregnancy. The receptors were sampled from a female donor with multiple sclerosis, enrolled in a pregnancy study.

The V call is TRBV13, the J call TRBJ2-3; TRBD2 aligns across 7 bases. The germline V gene encodes CDR1 PRHDT and CDR2 FYEKMQ (reference sequence). The CDR3 runs to 17 residues. The ends lost 6 bases at V and 4 bases at J; junction bases unmatched: 16. CDR3 amino acids: CASSSPGLLQEADTQYF. CDR3 nucleotide sequence: TGTGCCAGCAGTTCACCGGGACTACTGCAGGAGGCAGATACGCAGTATTTT.

The V call is TRBV5-4, the J call TRBJ2-3, with 7 bases matching TRBD1. Germline trimming cut 4 bases from V and 3 bases from J; bases unmatched to any gene: 11. CDR1 is SGHNT, CDR2 YYREEE, per germline (reference sequence). CDR3 length: 16 amino acids. In DNA, the CDR3 is TGTGCCAGCAGCGAGGGACAGCCTATCTTAACAGATACGCAGTATTTT. It yields the protein CASSEGQPILTDTQYF.

This chain links TRBV11-2 with TRBJ2-5; 8 bases are a match to TRBD1. Germline CDR1 and CDR2: SGHAT and FQNNGV. The CDR3 contains 14 residues. Trimming removed 4 bases from V and 2 bases from J; junction bases left unmatched: 3. This chain's CDR3 is CASSSGTGQETQYF. The CDR3 coding sequence is TGTGCCAGCAGCTCCGGGACAGGACAAGAGACCCAGTACTTC. Complete variable domain (other parts from reference TRBV11-2 and TRBJ2-5): EAGVAQSPRYKIIEKRQSVAFWCNPISGHATLYWYQQILGQGPKLLIQFQNNGVVDDSQLPKDRFSAERLKGVDSTLKIQPAKLEDSAVYLCASSSGTGQETQYFGPGTRLLVL.

The gene calls are TRBV7-3 and TRBJ2-7; perhaps TRBD2 as D (5 bases). This CDR3 spans 13 amino acids. Germline V gives CDR1 SGHTA, CDR2 FQGTGA. The V end was cut by 0 bases, the J end by 5 bases, with 8 bases between. The CDR3 sequence: CASSLTRVNEQYF. In DNA form, the CDR3 reads TGTGCCAGCAGCTTAACGAGGGTCAACGAGCAGTACTTC.

This chain connects TRBV4-2 to TRBJ2-5; 14 bases map to TRBD2. Trimming cost V 7 bases and J 2 bases; bases outside gene matches: 3. CDR3 length equals 15 residues. The germline CDR1 and CDR2 sequences are LGHNA and YNFKEQ. The CDR3 bases are TGTGCCAGCAAGGGGACTAGCGGGGGACAAGAGACCCAGTACTTC. Amino acid sequence: CASKGTSGGQETQYF.

The CDR3 region is CASSQESRVGRVRTFF. In DNA, the CDR3 is TGCGCCAGCAGCCAAGAGTCGCGGGTCGGGCGGGTGAGGACTTTCTTT. The V gene is TRBV4-1, the J gene TRBJ1-1; D gene ambiguous. Germline values: CDR1 MGHRA, CDR2 YSYEKL. V shed 0 bases and J shed 12 bases, with 23 bases lying between them. This CDR3 is built from 16 residues.

The CDR3 DNA reads as TGTGCCAGCAGCGGCTCAGGACTCCTGAACACTGAAGCTTTCTTT. Encoded protein: CASSGSGLLNTEAFF. V usage is TRBV7-9 and J usage is TRBJ1-1; no reliable D call. The germline gives CDR1 SEHNR, CDR2 FQNEAQ (reference sequence). Trimming stripped 5 bases from V and 0 bases from J, with 13 bases between. This CDR3 contains 15 residues.

This chain connects TRBV30 to TRBJ2-1; 14 nucleotides align to TRBD2. Germline values: CDR1 GTSNPN, CDR2 SVGIG (reference sequence). The CDR3 spans 16 residues. V shed 2 bases, J shed 4 bases, and the junction held 4 bases outside the gene matches. CDR3 residues: CAWSLTSGGEYNEQFF. As DNA, the CDR3 is TGTGCCTGGAGTCTGACTAGCGGGGGGGAGTACAATGAGCAGTTCTTC.

The chain carries TRBV30 and TRBJ1-1; a weak D match, TRBD1 (5 bases). Looked up from germline, CDR1 is GTSNPN and CDR2 is SVGIG (reference sequence). Between the trimmed V and J ends, which lost 0 bases and 1 base, there was a span of 12 bases. The CDR3 runs 15 residues. CDR3 loop: CAWSVGVVTNTEAFF. CDR3 sequence (DNA): TGTGCCTGGAGTGTAGGGGTTGTCACGAACACTGAAGCTTTCTTT.

The chain joins TRBV4-1 to TRBJ2-5, with D maybe TRBD1 (6 bases). CDR3 size: 15 residues. V lost 4 bases, J lost 5 bases, and 17 bases lay in between. Germline V gene data show CDR1 as MGHRA and CDR2 as YSYEKL. The CDR3: CASSLRQGPGETQYF. The DNA of the CDR3 is TGCGCCAGCAGCCTCCGGCAGGGGCCTGGGGAGACCCAGTACTTC.

The chain carries TRBV15 and TRBJ2-7; D gene unclear. The germline V gene encodes CDR1 LNHNV and CDR2 YYDKDF (reference sequence). V lost 0 bases to trimming and J lost 3 bases, with 12 bases between them. The CDR3 has 15 amino acids. CDR3 sequence (DNA): TGTGCCACCAGCAGAGATTTAATTGGCGGCTACGAGCAGTACTTC. Translated, it gives CATSRDLIGGYEQYF.

The chain is built from TRBV2 and TRBJ1-2; 7 bases map to TRBD1. The CDR3 runs to 16 residues. The V segment lost 0 bases and the J segment 1 base; nucleotides outside the gene matches: 5. Germline-derived CDR1 and CDR2 are SNHLY and FYNNEI. CDR3 sequence (DNA): TGTGCCAGCAGTGAAGCCGGGACAGCCGATAACTATGGCTACACCTTC. As protein: CASSEAGTADNYGYTF. The variable domain in full, with the rest retrieved from reference TRBV2 and TRBJ1-2, is EPEVTQTPSHQVTQMGQEVILRCVPISNHLYFYWYRQILGQKVEFLVSFYNNEISEKSEIFDDQFSVERPDGSNFTLKIRSTKLEDSAMYFCASSEAGTADNYGYTFGSGTRLTVV.

This chain joins TRBV7-3 and TRBJ2-5, with TRBD2 matching over 9 bases. This CDR3 contains 14 residues. CDR1 is SGHTA, CDR2 FQGTGA, per germline. Trimming cost V 5 bases and J 1 base; bases outside gene matches: 2. The CDR3 DNA follows: TGTGCCAGCAGCCATAGCGGGGGCCAAGAGACCCAGTACTTC. This encodes CASSHSGGQETQYF.

V usage is TRBV5-1 and J usage is TRBJ1-6; 9 bases are a match to TRBD1. Germline lookup yields CDR1 SGHRS and CDR2 YFSETQ. The CDR3 has 16 residues. Germline trimming cut 4 bases from V and 3 bases from J; bases unmatched to any gene: 5. The DNA for the CDR3 is TGCGCCAGCAGCCCAATGACAGGGGGCTATAATTCACCCCTCCACTTT. Translating gives CASSPMTGGYNSPLHF. The full variable domain, in which reference TRBV5-1 and TRBJ1-6 provide the parts outside the CDR3, is KAGVTQTPRYLIKTRGQQVTLSCSPISGHRSVSWYQQTPGQGLQFLFEYFSETQRNKGNFPGRFSGRQFSNSRSEMNVSTLELGDSALYLCASSPMTGGYNSPLHFGNGTRLTVT.

This clone was seen just once. The CDR3 bases are TGTGCCTGGAGTACCCCGGGACAGAGAAACACCATATATTTT. Its protein product is CAWSTPGQRNTIYF. The rearrangement uses TRBV30 and TRBJ1-3; TRBD1 matches at 7 bases. Germline assignment: CDR1 GTSNPN and CDR2 SVGIG (reference sequence). After removal of 2 bases from V and 5 bases from J, the junction contained 6 bases not matched to a gene. This CDR3 is 14 amino acids long. The variable domain in full, completed from reference TRBV30 and TRBJ1-3, reads SQTIHQWPATLVQPVGSPLSLECTVEGTSNPNLYWYRQAAGRGLQLLFYSVGIGQISSEVPQNLSASRPQDRQFILSSKKLLLSDSGFYLCAWSTPGQRNTIYFGEGSWLTVV.

The rearrangement joins TRBV15 to TRBJ2-3, with D possibly being TRBD1 (6 bases). The CDR3 loop spans 16 amino acids. Trimming shortened V by 1 base and J by 0 bases, and 11 bases separated the two germline ends. CDR1 and CDR2 from the germline V gene are LNHNV and YYDKDF (reference sequence). Here the CDR3 reads CATSRVTTGSTDTQYF. The CDR3 nucleotides read TGTGCCACCAGCAGAGTTACGACAGGCAGCACAGATACGCAGTATTTT.

The chain employs TRBV2 and TRBJ2-7, with D tentatively TRBD2 (5 bases). Germline V gene sequence: CDR1 SNHLY, CDR2 FYNNEI. V was shortened by 6 bases and J by 4 bases, with 16 bases between the two germline ends. This CDR3 is built from 14 residues. Here the CDR3 reads CASRMGSQFYEQYF. In DNA, the CDR3 is TGTGCCAGCAGAATGGGGAGTCAGTTTTACGAGCAGTACTTC.

The rearrangement joins TRBV9 to TRBJ2-1; D remains unclear. This CDR3 spans 16 amino acids. V dropped 0 bases and J dropped 0 bases, with 10 bases sitting between them. The V gene's germline CDR1 is SGDLS and CDR2 YYNGEE. The CDR3: CASSVAGASSYNEQFF. For the CDR3, the DNA is TGTGCCAGCAGCGTAGCTGGAGCTAGCTCCTACAATGAGCAGTTCTTC. The full variable domain, with the rest looked up from reference TRBV9 and TRBJ2-1, is DSGVTQTPKHLITATGQRVTLRCSPRSGDLSVYWYQQSLDQGLQFLIQYYNGEERAKGNILERFSAQQFPDLHSELNLSSLELGDSALYFCASSVAGASSYNEQFFGPGTRLTVL.

This clone came up a few times. The chain is built from TRBV6-6 and TRBJ1-2; D unresolved. The V and J ends lost 6 bases and 0 bases respectively, with 14 bases between them. The length of the CDR3 is 15 residues. CDR1 and CDR2 (germline): MNHNY, SVGAGI (reference sequence). CDR3 nucleotides: TGTGCCAGCAGCTATTCCCCCGACACTAACTATGGCTACACCTTC. The encoded protein is CASSYSPDTNYGYTF.

J is TRBJ1-5 and V is TRBV27; possible D gene TRBD1, 5 bases. The V and J ends lost 5 bases and 7 bases respectively, with 15 bases between them. Germline V lookup: CDR1 MNHEY, CDR2 SMNVEV (reference sequence). CDR3 length: 14 residues. CDR3 nucleotide sequence: TGTGCCAGCAGTCTTCAGGGACTACGACAGCCCCAGCATTTT. Amino acids: CASSLQGLRQPQHF.

The chain recombines TRBV13 with TRBJ2-4; D call uncertain. Between the trimmed V and J ends, which lost 0 bases and 0 bases, there was a span of 6 bases. This CDR3 region has 15 residues. Germline CDR1 PRHDT, CDR2 FYEKMQ (reference sequence). Here the CDR3 reads CASSLGFLAKNIQYF. The CDR3 DNA sequence: TGTGCCAGCAGCTTAGGCTTCCTAGCCAAAAACATTCAGTACTTC.

The J gene is TRBJ1-1, the V gene TRBV7-2; 8 bases line up with TRBD1. CDR3 size: 16 residues. Germline V gene lookup returns CDR1 SGHTA and CDR2 FQGNSA. The ends lost 1 base at V and 1 base at J; junction bases unmatched: 5. CDR3 in amino acids: CASSLDRTGQNTEAFF. CDR3 nucleotide sequence: TGTGCCAGCAGCTTAGACCGGACAGGGCAGAACACTGAAGCTTTCTTT.

For the CDR3, the DNA is TGTGCCAGCAGTTTAAGGGGTCTCTCCTACGAGCAGTACTTC. It encodes CASSLRGLSYEQYF. This chain connects TRBV27 to TRBJ2-7; D is perhaps TRBD1 (5 bases). CDR1 and CDR2 from the germline V gene are MNHEY and SMNVEV (reference sequence). V lost 2 bases and J lost 0, with 8 bases in between. The CDR3 consists of 14 residues.

In its sample, this clone was seen once. The rearrangement links TRBV2 to TRBJ2-4; D might be TRBD2 (6 bases). Trimming removed 7 bases at V and 5 bases at J, with 12 bases between. CDR1 is SNHLY, CDR2 FYNNEI, per germline. CDR3 length: 13 amino acids. The CDR3 sequence is CASKDSGENIQYF. In nucleotides, the CDR3 is TGTGCCAGCAAAGATTCGGGAGAAAACATTCAGTACTTC.

This chain joins TRBV11-2 and TRBJ1-1; 7 bases align to TRBD1. CDR1 and CDR2 (germline): SGHAT, FQNNGV. With 4 bases clipped from V and 10 bases from J, the junction kept 15 bases outside the gene matches. The CDR3 is 15 amino acids. The CDR3 DNA reads as TGTGCCAGCAGCTCGAGGACAGGACCCTCGATAGTAGCTTTCTTT. Its protein product is CASSSRTGPSIVAFF.

CDR3 in amino acids: CASSAGGAYNEQFF. Here the CDR3 DNA reads TGTGCCAGCAGTGCGGGGGGCGCCTACAATGAGCAGTTCTTC. The chain carries TRBV9 and TRBJ2-1, with 8 bases lining up with TRBD2. J lost 2 bases, V lost 5 bases, and 3 bases had no gene match. The CDR3 contains 14 residues. Germline V gene sequence: CDR1 SGDLS, CDR2 YYNGEE.

The table lists this clone with a count of one. The rearrangement links TRBV10-3 to TRBJ2-5; 7 bases are shared with TRBD2. Germline V gene data show CDR1 as ENHRY and CDR2 as SYGVKD. The CDR3 is made up of 13 amino acids. J gave up 4 bases and V 4 bases, and 3 bases lay outside the gene matches. CDR3 protein: CAISGREGETQYF. The CDR3 bases are TGTGCCATCAGTGGGAGGGAGGGAGAGACCCAGTACTTC.